This TCR beta chain comes out of a study of cytomegalovirus exposure and HLA in healthy donors. V shed 3 bases, J shed 1 base, and the junction held 8 bases outside the gene matches. Germline V CDR1 and CDR2: ENHRY, SYGVKD. The CDR3 is made up of 16 amino acids. 60 Vbeta and 13 Jbeta primers were used in PCR. Using immunoSEQ multiplex PCR, the repertoire was profiled, and TCRdb retains in-frame clones only, with some absent. The sample contains under 150,000 clones, around 70% of which appear only once. This receptor was obtained from a middle-aged man in good health and CMV-seronegative. Sequenced: PBMCs. The rearrangement joins TRBV10-3 to TRBJ1-2; 7 nucleotides line up with TRBD1. CDR3 protein: CAISDSTRQGNYGYTF. CDR3 DNA: TGTGCCATCAGTGATTCCACCCGACAGGGTAACTATGGCTACACCTTC.